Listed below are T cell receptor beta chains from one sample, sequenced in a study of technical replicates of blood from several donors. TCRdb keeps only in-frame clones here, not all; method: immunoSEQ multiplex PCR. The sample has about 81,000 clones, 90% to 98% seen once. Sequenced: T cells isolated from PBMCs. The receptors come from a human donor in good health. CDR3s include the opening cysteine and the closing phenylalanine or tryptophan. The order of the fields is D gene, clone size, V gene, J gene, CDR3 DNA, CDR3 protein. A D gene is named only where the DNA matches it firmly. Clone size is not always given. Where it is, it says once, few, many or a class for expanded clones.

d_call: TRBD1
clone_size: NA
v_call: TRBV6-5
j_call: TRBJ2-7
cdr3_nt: TGTGCCAGCAGTTCCGGGACAGGGTTATCCTACGAGCAGTACTTC
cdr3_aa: CASSSGTGLSYEQYF

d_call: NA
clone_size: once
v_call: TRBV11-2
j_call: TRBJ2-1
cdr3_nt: TGTGCCAGCAGCTTGTACTGGACTAATAACAATGAGCAGTTCTTC
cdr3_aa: CASSLYWTNNNEQFF

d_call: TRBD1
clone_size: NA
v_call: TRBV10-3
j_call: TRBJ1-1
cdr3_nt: TGTGCCATCAAAGAAGGGGGCCCCACTGAAGCTTTCTTT
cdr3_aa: CAIKEGGPTEAFF

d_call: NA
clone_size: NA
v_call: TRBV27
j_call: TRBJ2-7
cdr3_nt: TGTGCCAGCAGGTTAGCGCCCTCCTACGAGCAGTACTTC
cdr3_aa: CASRLAPSYEQYF

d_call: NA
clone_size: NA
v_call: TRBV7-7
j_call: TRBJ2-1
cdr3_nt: TGTGCTAGCCGAATCAGGGATGCGCCCCAGAATGAGCAGTTCTTC
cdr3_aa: CASRIRDAPQNEQFF

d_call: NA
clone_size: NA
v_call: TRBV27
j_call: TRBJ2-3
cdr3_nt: TGTGCCAGCAGTTTACCCCGGGACATTAATACGCAGTATTTT
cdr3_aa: CASSLPRDINTQYF

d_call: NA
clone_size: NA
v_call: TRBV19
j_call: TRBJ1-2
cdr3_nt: TGTGCCAGTAGTTACGGACAGCGCTATGGCTACACCTTC
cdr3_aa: CASSYGQRYGYTF

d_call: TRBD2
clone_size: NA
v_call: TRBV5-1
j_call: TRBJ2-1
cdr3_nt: TGCGCCACCGGGACTAGCGGGAGTTCCTACAATGAGCAGTTCTTC
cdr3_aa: CATGTSGSSYNEQFF

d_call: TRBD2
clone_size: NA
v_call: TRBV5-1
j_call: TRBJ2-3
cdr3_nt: TGCGCCAGCAGCCCTCCGGGGGGGCCGGTAGATACGCAGTATTTT
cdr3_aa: CASSPPGGPVDTQYF

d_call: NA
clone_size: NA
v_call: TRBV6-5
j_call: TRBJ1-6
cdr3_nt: TGTGCCAGCAGTTACTCGATGGGAGCGGCGTCACCCCTCCACTTT
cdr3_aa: CASSYSMGAASPLHF

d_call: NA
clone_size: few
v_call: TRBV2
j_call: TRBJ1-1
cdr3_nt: TGTGCCAGCAGTGAAGACGGGGACACTGAAGCTTTCTTT
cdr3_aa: CASSEDGDTEAFF

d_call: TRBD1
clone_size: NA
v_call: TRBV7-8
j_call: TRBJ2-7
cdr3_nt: TGTGCCAGCAGCAGGGGGGACAGGGGTTCCTACGAGCAGTACTTC
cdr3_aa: CASSRGDRGSYEQYF

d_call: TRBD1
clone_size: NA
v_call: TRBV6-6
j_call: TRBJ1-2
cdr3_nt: TGTGCCAGCAGTCTGACAGGGTTCTCCTATGGCTACACCTTC
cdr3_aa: CASSLTGFSYGYTF

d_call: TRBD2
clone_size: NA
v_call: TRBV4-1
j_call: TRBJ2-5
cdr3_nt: TGCGCCAGCAGCCAAGAAACCAGCGGGAGCATTCCAGAGACCCAGTACTTC
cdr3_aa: CASSQETSGSIPETQYF

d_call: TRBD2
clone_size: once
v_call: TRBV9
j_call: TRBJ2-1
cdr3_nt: TGTGCCAGCAGCCCTAGCGGGAGTATCGATGAGCAGTTCTTC
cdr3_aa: CASSPSGSIDEQFF

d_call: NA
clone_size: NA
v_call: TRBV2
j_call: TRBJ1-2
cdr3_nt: TGTGCCAGCACTGGACAGAGCTATGGCTACACCTTC
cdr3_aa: CASTGQSYGYTF

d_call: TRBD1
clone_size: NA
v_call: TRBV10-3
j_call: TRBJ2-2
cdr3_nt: TGTGCCATCAGTGAGTGGGACAGGGCTTCGGAGACCGGGGAGCTGTTTTTT
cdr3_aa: CAISEWDRASETGELFF

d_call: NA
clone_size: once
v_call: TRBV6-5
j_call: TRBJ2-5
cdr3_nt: TGTGCCAGCACTGACTTACAAGAGACCCAGTACTTC
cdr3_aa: CASTDLQETQYF

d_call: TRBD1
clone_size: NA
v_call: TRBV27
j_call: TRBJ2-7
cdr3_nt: TGTGCCAGCAGTCCGGGACAGGTCACCATCTACGAGCAGTACTTC
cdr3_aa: CASSPGQVTIYEQYF

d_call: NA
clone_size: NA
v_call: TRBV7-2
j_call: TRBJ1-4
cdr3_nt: TGTGCCAGCAGCTTAGCGAAGGGCGGGGTTAATGAAAAACTGTTTTTT
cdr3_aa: CASSLAKGGVNEKLFF

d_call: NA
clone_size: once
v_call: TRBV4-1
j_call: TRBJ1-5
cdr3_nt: TGCGCCAGCAGCCAGCCAGGAACGCTCCAGCCCCAGCATTTT
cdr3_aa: CASSQPGTLQPQHF

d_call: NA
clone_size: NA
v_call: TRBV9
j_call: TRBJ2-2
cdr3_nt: TGTGCCAGCAGCGTAAATTGGGGGCCCGGGGAGCTGTTTTTT
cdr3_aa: CASSVNWGPGELFF

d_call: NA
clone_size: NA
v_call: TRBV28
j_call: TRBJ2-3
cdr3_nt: TGTGCCAGCAGAACCGGGTCGAGCACAGATACGCAGTATTTT
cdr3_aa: CASRTGSSTDTQYF

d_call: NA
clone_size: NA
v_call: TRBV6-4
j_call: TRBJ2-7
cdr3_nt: TGTGCCAGCAGTGCCAATACGGGGGAGCAGTACTTC
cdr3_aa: CASSANTGEQYF

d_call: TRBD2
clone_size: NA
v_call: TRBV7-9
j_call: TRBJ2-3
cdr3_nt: TGTGCCAGCAGCTTAGGGTCGGTAGCGGGAGGAGGAGATACGCAGTATTTT
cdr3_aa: CASSLGSVAGGGDTQYF

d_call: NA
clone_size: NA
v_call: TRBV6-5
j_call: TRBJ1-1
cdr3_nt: TGTGCCAGCAGTTACTCGTCTTTTAACACTGAAGCTTTCTTT
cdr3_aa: CASSYSSFNTEAFF

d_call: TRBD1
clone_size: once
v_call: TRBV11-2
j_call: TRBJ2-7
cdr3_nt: TGTGCCAGCAGCTTCGAGGGGGCTTATATCTACGAGCAGTACTTC
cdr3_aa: CASSFEGAYIYEQYF

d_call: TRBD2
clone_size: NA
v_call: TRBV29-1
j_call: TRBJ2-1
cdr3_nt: TGCAGCGTTGGGACTAGAGGGGAGTACAATGAGCAGTTCTTC
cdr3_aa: CSVGTRGEYNEQFF

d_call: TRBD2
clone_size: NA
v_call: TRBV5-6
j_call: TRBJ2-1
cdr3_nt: TGTGCCAGCAGCTTCCTTAGTAGCGGGAGGAACTACAATGAGCAGTTCTTC
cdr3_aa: CASSFLSSGRNYNEQFF

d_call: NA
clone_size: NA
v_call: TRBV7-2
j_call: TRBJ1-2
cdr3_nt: TGTGCCAGCAGCTTAGACCCAGGGCCCTATGGCTACACCTTC
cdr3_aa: CASSLDPGPYGYTF

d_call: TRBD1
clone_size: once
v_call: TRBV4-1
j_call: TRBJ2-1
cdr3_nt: TGCGCCAGCAGCCAAGCGGACAGGGATATGATTGAGCAGTTCTTC
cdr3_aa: CASSQADRDMIEQFF

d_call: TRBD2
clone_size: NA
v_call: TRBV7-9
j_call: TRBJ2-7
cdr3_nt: TGTGCCAGCAGCTTAGCTAGCGGGAGGTCCCACGAGCAGTACTTC
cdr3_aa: CASSLASGRSHEQYF

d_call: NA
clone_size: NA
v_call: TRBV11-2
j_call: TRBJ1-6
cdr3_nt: TGTGCCAGCAGCTTGGAAGGAGGCTCACCCCTCCACTTT
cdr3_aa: CASSLEGGSPLHF

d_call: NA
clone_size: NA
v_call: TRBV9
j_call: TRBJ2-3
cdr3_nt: TGTGCCAGCAGCGTGTCCAGCGCAGATACGCAGTATTTT
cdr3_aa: CASSVSSADTQYF

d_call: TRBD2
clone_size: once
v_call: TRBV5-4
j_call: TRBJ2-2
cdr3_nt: TGTGCCAGCAGCTTGGAGTGGGCTAGCGGGAGTCAAACCGGGGAGCTGTTTTTT
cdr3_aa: CASSLEWASGSQTGELFF

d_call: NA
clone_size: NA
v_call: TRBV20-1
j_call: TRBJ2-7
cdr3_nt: TGCAGTGCTAGCGGGGGCTACGAGCAGTACTTC
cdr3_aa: CSASGGYEQYF

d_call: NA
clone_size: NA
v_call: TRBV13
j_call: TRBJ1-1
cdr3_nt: TGTGCCAGCAGCTTAGGTCGTTCGCAGGGAACTTTCTTT
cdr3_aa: CASSLGRSQGTFF

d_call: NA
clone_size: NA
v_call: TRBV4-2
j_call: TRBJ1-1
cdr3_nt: TGTGCCAGCAGCTCCGGGACACCGAACACTGAAGCTTTCTTT
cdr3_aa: CASSSGTPNTEAFF

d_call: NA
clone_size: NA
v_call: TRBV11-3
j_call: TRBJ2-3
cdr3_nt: TGTGCCAGCAGCTCCCCGGCTAGCCTACCTAGCACAGATACGCAGTATTTT
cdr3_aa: CASSSPASLPSTDTQYF

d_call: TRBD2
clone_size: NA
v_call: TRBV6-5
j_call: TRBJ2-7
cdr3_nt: TGTGCCAGCAGTTACTTTCTAGCGGGAGCCTACGAGCAGTACTTC
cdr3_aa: CASSYFLAGAYEQYF

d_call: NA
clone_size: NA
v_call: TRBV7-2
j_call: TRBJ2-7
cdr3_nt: TGTGCCAGCAGCTTTCCCGGGATAAGCTCCTACGAGCAGTACTTC
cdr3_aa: CASSFPGISSYEQYF

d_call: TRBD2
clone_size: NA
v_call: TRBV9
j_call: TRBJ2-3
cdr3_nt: TGTGCCAGTGATCGGGGGGGCACAGATACGCAGTATTTT
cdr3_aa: CASDRGGTDTQYF

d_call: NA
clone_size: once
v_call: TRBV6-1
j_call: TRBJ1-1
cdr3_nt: TGTGCCAGCACTATTCGACGGGGAGACACTGAAGCTTTCTTT
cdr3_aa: CASTIRRGDTEAFF

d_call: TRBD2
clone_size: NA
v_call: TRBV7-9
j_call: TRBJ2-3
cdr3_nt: TGTGCCAGCAGCTTAAGACCACTAGCGGGGGGTACAGATACGCAGTATTTT
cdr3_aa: CASSLRPLAGGTDTQYF

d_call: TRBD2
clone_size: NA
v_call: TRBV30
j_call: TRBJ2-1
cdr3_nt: TGTGCCTGGGCTAACGGGGGGTTCCACAATGAGCAGTTCTTC
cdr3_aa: CAWANGGFHNEQFF

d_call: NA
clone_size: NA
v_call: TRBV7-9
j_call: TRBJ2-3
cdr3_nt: TGTGCCAGCAGCTTAGTATATTTT
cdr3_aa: CASSLVYF

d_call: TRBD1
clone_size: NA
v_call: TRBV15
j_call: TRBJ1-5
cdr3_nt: TGTGCCACCAGCAGACCCCAGGGGGCGAGCAATCAGCCCCAGCATTTT
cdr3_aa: CATSRPQGASNQPQHF

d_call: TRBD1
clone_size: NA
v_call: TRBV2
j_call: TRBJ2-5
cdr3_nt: TGTGCCAGCCAGGGGACAGGGGAAGAGACCCAGTACTTC
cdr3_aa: CASQGTGEETQYF

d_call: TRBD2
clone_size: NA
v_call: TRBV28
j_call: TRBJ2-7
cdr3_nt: TGTGCCAGCAGTTTGGGGGGGTACGAGCAGTACTTC
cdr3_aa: CASSLGGYEQYF